The next 27 T cell receptor beta chains were all read from a single sample in a study of Ad26.COV2.S vaccination and SARS-CoV-2 variants. As to treatment: around 19 received Ad26.COV2.S at low or high dose, single or two shots; 5 received placebo; per-sample allocation not given. Material that was analyzed had been drawn on day 63 after the first vaccine or placebo injection. TCRdb's table, derived via immunoSEQ multiplex PCR, lists solely in-frame clones and lacks some. The table lists about 350,000 clones, 88% of them singletons. The source was peripheral blood, collected in a trial of Ad26.COV2.S vaccine versus placebo. These receptors were collected from a person aged 18 to 59 who received the Ad26.COV2.S COVID-19 vaccine or a placebo.

The table lists this clone with a count of one. V is TRBV6-5 and J is TRBJ1-2; D is perhaps TRBD1 (5 bases). Trimming took 2 bases from V and 4 from J, leaving 14 bases between them. Germline V CDR1 and CDR2: MNHEY, SVGAGI. This CDR3 contains 15 residues. DNA for the CDR3: TGTGCCAGCAGTTACCAAGGGCGGGACTCCTATGGCTACACCTTC. Translation gives CASSYQGRDSYGYTF.

The V and J genes are TRBV29-1 and TRBJ2-1, with 8 bases fitting TRBD2. Germline V gene lookup returns CDR1 SQVTM and CDR2 ANQGSEA. This CDR3 region has 13 residues. The CDR3 sequence: CRGGRGRANEQFF. In nucleotides, the CDR3 is TGCCGCGGGGGGAGGGGGAGAGCGAATGAGCAGTTCTTC.

The rearrangement links TRBV9 to TRBJ2-1; the D gene is possibly TRBD1 (6 bases). The CDR3 has 14 residues. The germline V gene encodes CDR1 SGDLS and CDR2 YYNGEE. The V end lost 9 bases, the J end lost 3 bases, and 16 bases lay between the germline ends. The CDR3 nucleotides are TGTGCCACCACTTACCGGGACATCTACAATGAGCAGTTCTTC. Its translation is CATTYRDIYNEQFF.

The V gene is TRBV7-3, the J gene TRBJ1-1; D may be TRBD1 (5 bases). Germline values: CDR1 SGHTA, CDR2 FQGTGA. The CDR3 totals 12 residues. V lost 2 bases to trimming and J lost 9 bases, with 10 bases between them. This CDR3 is CASSLGGDQAFF. The CDR3 DNA reads TGTGCCAGCAGCTTAGGGGGGGACCAAGCTTTCTTT.

The chain couples TRBV6-6 to TRBJ1-2; 7 bases are a match to TRBD1. This CDR3 has 13 amino acids. Germline CDR1 MNHNY, CDR2 SVGAGI (reference sequence). V shed 4 bases and J 8 bases; nucleotides not matched to a gene: 7. This CDR3 reads CASSSETGRGYTF. The CDR3 nucleotides are TGTGCCAGCAGTTCCGAGACAGGGCGGGGCTACACCTTC.

The chain recombines TRBV5-1 with TRBJ2-2; tentative D call: TRBD2 (5 bases). The CDR3 sequence is 15 residues long. Trimming took off 0 bases at V and 6 bases at J, with 12 bases between the two ends. Germline lookup yields CDR1 SGHRS and CDR2 YFSETQ. Here the CDR3 reads CASSLDPRAAGELFF. In DNA, the CDR3 is TGCGCCAGCAGCTTGGATCCGAGGGCGGCCGGGGAGCTGTTTTTT.

V gene TRBV27 combines with J gene TRBJ2-1, with D perhaps matching TRBD1 or TRBD2 (5 bases each). V was cut by 6 bases and J by 9 bases, with 21 bases left in between. This CDR3 is built from 15 residues. CDR1 and CDR2 (germline): MNHEY, SMNVEV (reference sequence). CDR3 amino acids: CASSLRDPAYIEQFF. DNA for the CDR3: TGTGCCAGCAGCCTCCGGGACCCCGCTTATATTGAGCAGTTCTTC.

The gene calls are TRBV4-2 and TRBJ1-2; a weak D match, TRBD1 (5 bases). The germline V gene has CDR1 LGHNA and CDR2 YNFKEQ. Trimming removed 0 bases from V and 4 bases from J, with 21 bases in between. The CDR3 is 18 amino acids. The CDR3 region has the DNA TGTGCCAGCAGCCAAGACCCTTTGGACAAAACGGTTAGCTATGGCTACACCTTC. It translates to CASSQDPLDKTVSYGYTF.

The V and J genes are TRBV21-1 and TRBJ2-2; the DNA was not used to check the table's D call, TRBD1. TRBV21-1 is given as a pseudogene. The CDR3 spans 16 residues. In DNA form, the CDR3 reads TGTGCCAGCACCAGGGGGGATCCACCGGATGGCGGGGAGCTGTTTTTT. As protein: CASTRGDPPDGGELFF.

The V gene is TRBV7-2, the J gene TRBJ1-2; D is ambiguous. The germline CDR1 and CDR2 sequences are SGHTA and FQGNSA. V gave up 9 bases and J gave up 2 bases, with 19 bases separating them. The CDR3 is 15 residues long. CDR3 sequence: CASTRNVGSNYGYTF. CDR3 sequence (DNA): TGTGCCAGTACCAGGAATGTGGGTTCGAACTATGGCTACACCTTC.

V is TRBV5-1 and J is TRBJ1-1; no clear D gene. There are 13 residues in the CDR3. Per the germline V gene, CDR1 is SGHRS and CDR2 is YFSETQ. Trimming cost V 2 bases and J 0 bases, with 5 bases left between them. This CDR3 is CASSFKLNTEAFF. The DNA of the CDR3 is TGCGCCAGCAGCTTTAAATTGAACACTGAAGCTTTCTTT. Full variable domain (rest looked up from reference TRBV5-1 and TRBJ1-1): KAGVTQTPRYLIKTRGQQVTLSCSPISGHRSVSWYQQTPGQGLQFLFEYFSETQRNKGNFPGRFSGRQFSNSRSEMNVSTLELGDSALYLCASSFKLNTEAFFGQGTRLTVV.

The chain is built from TRBV5-4 and TRBJ2-2; 8 positions agree with TRBD2. J was trimmed by 5 bases and V by 0 bases; bases with no gene match: 6. Germline assignment: CDR1 SGHNT and CDR2 YYREEE (reference sequence). This CDR3 is built from 16 residues. CDR3 protein: CASSLGSSGGTGELFF. CDR3 sequence (DNA): TGTGCCAGCAGCTTGGGATCGAGCGGGGGTACCGGGGAGCTGTTTTTT.

The J gene is TRBJ1-2, the V gene TRBV9, with D possibly matching TRBD1 (5 bases). This CDR3 is built from 17 residues. The germline CDR1 and CDR2 sequences are SGDLS and YYNGEE. The V gene lost 4 bases and the J gene lost 3 bases, with 22 bases spanning the gap. CDR3 sequence (DNA): TGTGCCAGCAGCCCAAACCCTCAAGTCCAGGGTGACTATGGCTACACCTTC. Protein sequence: CASSPNPQVQGDYGYTF.

V gene TRBV9 combines with J gene TRBJ2-7; no definite D call. This CDR3 has 13 amino acids. V was shortened by 1 base and J by 3 bases, with 8 bases between the two germline ends. Germline lookup yields CDR1 SGDLS and CDR2 YYNGEE. DNA for the CDR3: TGTGCCAGCAGCGTATACCCAGGCTACGAGCAGTACTTC. Protein product: CASSVYPGYEQYF.

This chain connects TRBV19 to TRBJ2-4; D not resolved. This CDR3 is 14 amino acids long. Trimming shortened V by 3 bases and J by 0 bases, and 6 bases separated the two germline ends. In germline, CDR1 is LNHDA, CDR2 SQIVND (reference sequence). CDR3: CASSITVAKNIQYF. Here the CDR3 DNA reads TGTGCCAGTAGTATTACAGTAGCCAAAAACATTCAGTACTTC.

This clone was seen more than once but under ten times. The V and J genes are TRBV3-1 (or the pseudogene TRBV3-2) and TRBJ1-1; D possibly corresponds to TRBD1 (5 bases). The CDR3 extends over 16 amino acids. Germline values: CDR1 LGHDT, CDR2 YNNKEL (reference sequence). The V and J ends lost 4 bases and 3 bases respectively, with 18 bases between them. CDR3 sequence: CASSPPGRATDTEAFF. The CDR3 region has the DNA TGTGCCAGCAGCCCACCGGGACGTGCAACCGACACTGAAGCTTTCTTT.

The chain recombines TRBV18 with TRBJ2-2, with 7 bases aligning to TRBD1. Germline V lookup: CDR1 KGHSH, CDR2 LQKENI. V gave up 3 bases and J gave up 7 bases; unmatched junction bases: 5. The CDR3 is made up of 14 amino acids. The CDR3 protein is CASSPYRGSGELFF. CDR3 sequence (DNA): TGTGCCAGCTCACCGTACAGGGGAAGCGGGGAGCTGTTTTTT.

The chain links TRBV27 to TRBJ2-7, with 7 bases matching TRBD2. CDR3 length: 16 residues. In germline, CDR1 is MNHEY, CDR2 SMNVEV (reference sequence). Germline trimming cut 6 bases from V and 2 bases from J; bases unmatched to any gene: 13. The CDR3 loop reads CASSLHVSSGAYEQYF. The CDR3 DNA reads TGTGCCAGCAGCCTTCACGTCTCTAGCGGAGCCTACGAGCAGTACTTC.

This clone was seen once. The V gene is TRBV6-2 or TRBV6-3, the J gene TRBJ2-7; perhaps D is TRBD1 or TRBD2 (5 bases each). Trimming left V 5 bases short and J 1 base short, with 24 bases between. Germline V lookup: CDR1 MNHEY, CDR2 SVGEGT. This CDR3 spans 18 amino acids. Here the CDR3 reads CASSHEKLGLKGSYEQYF. The CDR3 region has the DNA TGTGCCAGCAGTCACGAAAAACTCGGACTTAAGGGGTCCTACGAGCAGTACTTC.

The J gene is TRBJ2-6, the V gene TRBV18; D gene unclear. Germline CDR1 KGHSH, CDR2 LQKENI. This CDR3 has 13 amino acids. V lost 6 bases and J 0 bases, leaving 3 bases between the germline ends. Here the CDR3 DNA reads TGTGCCAGCTCCCCCTCTGGGGCCAACGTCCTGACTTTC. This sequence encodes CASSPSGANVLTF.

This clone was counted a few times. This chain connects TRBV6-5 to TRBJ2-7; 10 bases fit TRBD1. The CDR3 runs 13 residues. Losses at the gene ends were 6 bases for V and 5 bases for J; bases not matched to a gene: 4. Per germline, CDR1 MNHEY and CDR2 SVGAGI. CDR3 amino acids: CASSPGTGDEQYF. DNA for the CDR3: TGTGCCAGCAGCCCCGGGACAGGGGACGAGCAGTACTTC.

J is TRBJ1-5 and V is TRBV30; D is possibly TRBD1 (5 bases). Germline assignment: CDR1 GTSNPN and CDR2 SVGIG (reference sequence). The CDR3 is made up of 16 amino acids. The V gene lost 2 bases and the J gene lost 3 bases, with 17 bases spanning the gap. The CDR3 coding sequence is TGTGCCTGGAGTTTGGCCCCGGGGGTTAACAATCAGCCCCAGCATTTT. As protein: CAWSLAPGVNNQPQHF.

V gene TRBV28 combines with J gene TRBJ2-7, with 7 positions matching TRBD1. J gave up 2 bases and V 9 bases, and 4 bases lay outside the gene matches. The length of the CDR3 is 12 residues. Looked up from germline, CDR1 is MDHEN and CDR2 is SYDVKM. The CDR3, as DNA: TGTGCCAGTTCGACAGGGACCTACGAGCAGTACTTC. This codes for CASSTGTYEQYF.

The J gene is TRBJ2-2, the V gene TRBV7-3, with 9 bases that match TRBD1. The CDR3 sequence is 17 residues long. The germline V gene encodes CDR1 SGHTA and CDR2 FQGTGA. V was clipped by 5 bases and J by 1 base; unmatched bases: 8. CDR3 protein: CASSTLRQGGNTGELFF. CDR3 in DNA: TGTGCCAGCAGCACCCTACGACAGGGGGGGAACACCGGGGAGCTGTTTTTT.

V is TRBV7-9 and J is TRBJ2-1, with 9 bases aligning to TRBD1. Germline V lookup: CDR1 SEHNR, CDR2 FQNEAQ (reference sequence). The CDR3 is 17 amino acids. With V trimmed by 2 bases and J by 7 bases, 12 bases remained unmatched. CDR3 bases: TGTGCCAGCAGCTTAATGAACGACAGGGGGATAGTAAATGAGCAGTTCTTC. It codes for CASSLMNDRGIVNEQFF. Supplemented by reference TRBV7-9 and TRBJ2-1, the full variable domain reads DTGVSQNPRHKITKRGQNVTFRCDPISEHNRLYWYRQTLGQGPEFLTYFQNEAQLEKSRLLSDRFSAERPKGSFSTLEIQRTEQGDSAMYLCASSLMNDRGIVNEQFFGPGTRLTVL.

The chain carries TRBV6-5 and TRBJ2-7, with D maybe TRBD1 (5 bases). Per the germline V gene, CDR1 is MNHEY and CDR2 is SVGAGI. V gave up 7 bases and J gave up 1 base, with 17 bases separating them. The CDR3 covers 15 residues. The CDR3 DNA follows: TGTGCCAGCACTCATACGACAGATTTATCCTACGAGCAGTACTTC. Its translation: CASTHTTDLSYEQYF.

This clone was counted between two and nine times. The chain carries TRBV6-2 or TRBV6-3 and TRBJ1-5, with D possibly TRBD1 on 6 matching bases. V lost 5 bases and J 4 bases, leaving 12 bases between the germline ends. The CDR3 has 14 amino acids. The germline V gene has CDR1 MNHEY and CDR2 SVGEGT. CDR3 DNA sequence: TGTGCCAGCAGTGGAGGGGGGGGTAATCAGCCCCAGCATTTT. Translated: CASSGGGGNQPQHF.